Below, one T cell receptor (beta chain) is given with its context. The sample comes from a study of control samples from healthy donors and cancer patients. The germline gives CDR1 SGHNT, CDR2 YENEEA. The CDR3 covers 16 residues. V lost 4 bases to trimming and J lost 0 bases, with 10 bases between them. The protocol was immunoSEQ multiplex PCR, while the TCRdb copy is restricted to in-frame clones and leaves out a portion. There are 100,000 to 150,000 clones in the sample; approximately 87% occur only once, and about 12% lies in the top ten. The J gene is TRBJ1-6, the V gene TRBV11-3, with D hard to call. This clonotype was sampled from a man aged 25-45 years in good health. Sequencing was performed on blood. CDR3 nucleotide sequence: TGTGCCAGCAGCTCCCGATCGAGCTCCTATAATTCACCCCTCCACTTT. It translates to CASSSRSSSYNSPLHF.